The 6 T cell receptor beta chains below come from one sample, sequenced in a study of identical twins (dated by TCRdb to the mid-2010s). Library generation was performed with 5' RACE. Instrument on record: Illumina HiSeq 2000. Through fastp at Q25 and MiXCR, TCRdb rebuilt clones from the public reads, retaining in-frame beta chains. Every distinct CDR3 protein forms one entry, paired with its most common genes and DNA. Present in this sample are 1,800,000 or so distinct CDR3 sequences, roughly a third of which were seen just once. The top ten hold about 0.3% of the sample. The sequenced sample consisted of cord blood. The receptors were sampled from a newborn girl in good health.

This clonotype has more than one count but fewer than ten. The rearrangement joins TRBV20-1 to TRBJ2-1; no clear D gene. There are 14 residues in the CDR3. V shed 3 bases and J shed 4 bases, with 13 bases lying between them. CDR1 DFQATT and CDR2 SNEGSKA come from the germline V gene (reference sequence). CDR3: CSARGGVNYNEQFF. CDR3 bases: TGCAGTGCTAGGGGTGGAGTCAATTACAATGAGCAGTTCTTC.

This clonotype showed up just a few times. The gene calls are TRBV3-1 and TRBJ2-3; possibly TRBD1 for D (5 bases). The CDR3 is 15 amino acids. The V end was cut by 3 bases, the J end by 0 bases, with 10 bases between. The germline CDR1 and CDR2 sequences are LGHDT and YNNKEL (reference sequence). CDR3 loop: CASSHPGASTDTQYF. The CDR3 DNA sequence: TGTGCCAGCAGCCACCCTGGGGCTAGCACAGATACGCAGTATTTT.

The chain employs TRBV4-1 and TRBJ2-6; possible D gene TRBD2, 7 bases. V was pared by 5 bases and J by 8 bases, with 31 bases between. Germline CDR1 reads MGHRA; CDR2 reads YSYEKL. The CDR3 totals 20 residues. The CDR3 bases are TGCGCCAGCAGCAAGGCCTATGGGGGGGCTAATACAGCTCCTTCCAACGTCCTGACTTTC. As protein: CASSKAYGGANTAPSNVLTF.

The V gene is TRBV18, the J gene TRBJ1-1; D is uncertain. CDR1 is KGHSH and CDR2 is LQKENI in the germline V gene. The CDR3 is made up of 15 amino acids. Trimming stripped 2 bases from V and 1 base from J, with 11 bases between. The CDR3 DNA reads TGTGCCAGCTCACCAGGCGGGCAGCCGAACACTGAAGCTTTCTTT. Its translation is CASSPGGQPNTEAFF.

The CDR3 reads CASSPASLETQYF. CDR3 DNA: TGTGCCAGCTCACCAGCTAGCTTGGAGACCCAGTACTTC. The chain couples TRBV18 to TRBJ2-5, with D maybe TRBD2 (5 bases). V gave up 2 bases and J gave up 5 bases, with 9 bases separating them. The CDR3 contains 13 residues. Germline V gene data show CDR1 as KGHSH and CDR2 as LQKENI.

J is TRBJ2-6 and V is TRBV2, with D possibly being TRBD1 (6 bases). Germline V gives CDR1 SNHLY, CDR2 FYNNEI. CDR3 length: 15 amino acids. The V end was cut by 9 bases, the J end by 3 bases, with 15 bases between. The CDR3 coding sequence is TGTGCCAGTGTAACAGGGTTCGGTGGGGCCAACGTCCTGACTTTC. It yields the protein CASVTGFGGANVLTF.